This T cell receptor beta chain emerged from a study of beta chain features in type 1 diabetes. Trimming removed 2 bases from V and 5 bases from J, with 12 bases in between. The CDR3 spans 15 residues. CDR1 and CDR2 from the germline V gene are MDHEN and SYDVKM. Study conclusions and caveats: Shortening that was moderate but significant affected the TCRB CDR3s of Type 1 diabetes patients in all four CD4+ subsets.

Reverse transcribing all isolated RNA meant expressed TCRB transcripts were sequenced. Naive, central memory and regulatory T cell samples came to a mean of approximately 3.57 million reads. Clones were sequenced by immunoSEQ multiplex PCR, and TCRdb holds only the in-frame ones, with some missing. The table records about 700,000 clones, about an eighth of them present only once. With respect to this clone: Its antigen is not identified.

Sequenced material: naive CD4+ T cells from blood. The TCR originated in a man between 18 and 29 years old with type 1 diabetes. The chain couples TRBV28 to TRBJ1-4, with D tentatively TRBD1 (6 bases). The CDR3 reads CASSLKDSPNEKLFF. As DNA, the CDR3 is TGTGCCAGCAGTTTAAAGGACAGCCCGAATGAAAAACTGTTTTTT.